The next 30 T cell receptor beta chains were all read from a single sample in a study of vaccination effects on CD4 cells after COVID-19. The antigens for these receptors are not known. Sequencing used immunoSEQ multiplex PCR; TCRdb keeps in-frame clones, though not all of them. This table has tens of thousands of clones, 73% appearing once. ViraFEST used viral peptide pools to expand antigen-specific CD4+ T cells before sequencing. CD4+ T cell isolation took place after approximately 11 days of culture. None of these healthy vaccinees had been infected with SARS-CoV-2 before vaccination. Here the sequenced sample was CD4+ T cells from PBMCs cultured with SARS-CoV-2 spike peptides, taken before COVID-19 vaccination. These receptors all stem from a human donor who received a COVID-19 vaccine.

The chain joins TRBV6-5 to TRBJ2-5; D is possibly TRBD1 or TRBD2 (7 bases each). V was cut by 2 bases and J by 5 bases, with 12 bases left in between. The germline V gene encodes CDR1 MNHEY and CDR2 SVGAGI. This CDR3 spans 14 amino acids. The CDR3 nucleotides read TGTGCCAGCAGTTACCAGGGGGGGTGGGAGACCCAGTACTTC. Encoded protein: CASSYQGGWETQYF.

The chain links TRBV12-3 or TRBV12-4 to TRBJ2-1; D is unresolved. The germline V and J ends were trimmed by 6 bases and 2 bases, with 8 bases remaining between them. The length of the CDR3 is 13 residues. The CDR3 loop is CASRQRTYNEQFF. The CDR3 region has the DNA TGTGCCAGCAGGCAACGGACCTACAATGAGCAGTTCTTC.

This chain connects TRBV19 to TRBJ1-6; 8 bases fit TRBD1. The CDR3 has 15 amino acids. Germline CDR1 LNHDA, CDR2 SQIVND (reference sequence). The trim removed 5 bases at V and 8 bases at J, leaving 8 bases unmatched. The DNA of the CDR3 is TGTGCCAGTAGTCTCAGGGGGCCCGGGGATTCACCCCTCCACTTT. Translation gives CASSLRGPGDSPLHF.

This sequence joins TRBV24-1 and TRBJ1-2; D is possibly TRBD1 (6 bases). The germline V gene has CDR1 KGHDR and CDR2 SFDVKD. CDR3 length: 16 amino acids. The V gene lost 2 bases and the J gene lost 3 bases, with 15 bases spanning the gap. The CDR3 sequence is CATSDWEHRADYGYTF. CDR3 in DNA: TGTGCCACCAGTGATTGGGAGCACAGGGCTGACTATGGCTACACCTTC.

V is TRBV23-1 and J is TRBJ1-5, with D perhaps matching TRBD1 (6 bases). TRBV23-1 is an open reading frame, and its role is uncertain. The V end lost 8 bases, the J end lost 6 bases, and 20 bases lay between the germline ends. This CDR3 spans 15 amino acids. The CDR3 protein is CASSSTADRRQPQHF. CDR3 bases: TGCGCCAGCTCGTCAACGGCGGACAGACGTCAGCCCCAGCATTTT.

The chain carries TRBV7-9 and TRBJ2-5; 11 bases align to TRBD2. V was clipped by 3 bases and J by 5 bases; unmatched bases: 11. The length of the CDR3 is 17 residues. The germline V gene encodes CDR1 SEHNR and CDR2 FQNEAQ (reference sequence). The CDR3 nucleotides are TGTGCCAGCAGCTTTCGCCGTAGCGGGAGGGCCTGGGAGACCCAGTACTTC. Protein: CASSFRRSGRAWETQYF.

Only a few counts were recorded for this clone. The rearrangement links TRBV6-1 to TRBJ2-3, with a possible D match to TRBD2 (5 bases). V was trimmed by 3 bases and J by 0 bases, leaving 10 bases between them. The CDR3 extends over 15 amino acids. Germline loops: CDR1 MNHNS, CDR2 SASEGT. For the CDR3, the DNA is TGTGCCAGCAGTGATCGTACTAGAAGCACAGATACGCAGTATTTT. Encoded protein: CASSDRTRSTDTQYF.

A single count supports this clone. The CDR3 DNA is TGTGCCAGCAGTGACTCGGGTTATAATGAGCAGTTCTTC. Translation gives CASSDSGYNEQFF. V and J are TRBV6-4 and TRBJ2-1, with D uncertain. Per the germline V gene, CDR1 is MRHNA and CDR2 is SNTAGT. V gave up 0 bases and J gave up 7 bases, with 7 bases separating them. The CDR3 is made up of 13 amino acids.

This CDR3 reads CASSSGTSGGTDTQYF. The CDR3 bases are TGTGCCAGCAGCTCTGGGACTAGCGGGGGCACAGATACGCAGTATTTT. The V gene is TRBV5-4, the J gene TRBJ2-3; 13 bases fit TRBD2. The V gene end was trimmed by 3 bases and the J gene end by 1 base; junction bases not matched to a gene: 2. Germline CDR1 reads SGHNT; CDR2 reads YYREEE (reference sequence). This CDR3 comprises 16 residues.

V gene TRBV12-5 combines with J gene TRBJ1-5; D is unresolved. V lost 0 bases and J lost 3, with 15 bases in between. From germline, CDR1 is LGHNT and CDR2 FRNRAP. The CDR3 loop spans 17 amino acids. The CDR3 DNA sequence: TGTGCTAGTGGTTTGGTTTTGGGAGGAACCGCCAATCAGCCCCAGCATTTT. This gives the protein CASGLVLGGTANQPQHF. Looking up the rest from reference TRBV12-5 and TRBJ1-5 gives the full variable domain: DARVTQTPRHKVTEMGQEVTMRCQPILGHNTVFWYRQTMMQGLELLAYFRNRAPLDDSGMPKDRFSAEMPDATLATLKIQPSEPRDSAVYFCASGLVLGGTANQPQHFGDGTRLSIL.

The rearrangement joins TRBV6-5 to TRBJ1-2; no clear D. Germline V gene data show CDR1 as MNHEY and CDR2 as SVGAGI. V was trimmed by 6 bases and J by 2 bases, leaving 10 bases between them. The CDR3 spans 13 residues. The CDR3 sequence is CASRYQANYGYTF. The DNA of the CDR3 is TGTGCCAGCAGATACCAGGCCAACTATGGCTACACCTTC.

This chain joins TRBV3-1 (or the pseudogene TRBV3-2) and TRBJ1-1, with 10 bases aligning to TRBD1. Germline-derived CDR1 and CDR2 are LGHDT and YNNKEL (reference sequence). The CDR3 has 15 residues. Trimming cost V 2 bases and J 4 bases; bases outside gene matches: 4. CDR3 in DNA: TGTGCCAGCAGCCAATGGGGACAGGGGTTCACTGAAGCTTTCTTT. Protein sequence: CASSQWGQGFTEAFF.

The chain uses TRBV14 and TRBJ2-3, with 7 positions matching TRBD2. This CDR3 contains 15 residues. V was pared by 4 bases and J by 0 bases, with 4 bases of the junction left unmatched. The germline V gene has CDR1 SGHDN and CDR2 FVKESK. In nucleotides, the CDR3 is TGTGCCAGCAGCCGACAACTAGCGAGCACAGATACGCAGTATTTT. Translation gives CASSRQLASTDTQYF.

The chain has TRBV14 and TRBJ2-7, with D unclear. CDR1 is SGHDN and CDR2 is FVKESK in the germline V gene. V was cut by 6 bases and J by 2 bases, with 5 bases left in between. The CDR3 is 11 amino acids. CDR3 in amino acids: CASSITYEQYF. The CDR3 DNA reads TGTGCCAGCAGTATAACCTACGAGCAGTACTTC.

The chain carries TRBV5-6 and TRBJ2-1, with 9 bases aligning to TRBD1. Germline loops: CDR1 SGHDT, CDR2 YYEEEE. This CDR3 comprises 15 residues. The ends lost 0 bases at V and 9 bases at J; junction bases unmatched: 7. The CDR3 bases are TGTGCCAGCAGCTTGGGAATTAGACAGGGGGGTGAGCAGTTCTTC. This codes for CASSLGIRQGGEQFF.

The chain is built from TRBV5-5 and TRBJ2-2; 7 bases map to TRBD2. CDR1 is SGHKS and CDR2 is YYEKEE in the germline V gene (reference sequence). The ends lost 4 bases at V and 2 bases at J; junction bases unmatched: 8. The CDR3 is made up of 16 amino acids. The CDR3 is CASSPLSGVNTGELFF. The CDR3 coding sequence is TGTGCCAGCAGCCCCCTAAGCGGGGTAAACACCGGGGAGCTGTTTTTT.

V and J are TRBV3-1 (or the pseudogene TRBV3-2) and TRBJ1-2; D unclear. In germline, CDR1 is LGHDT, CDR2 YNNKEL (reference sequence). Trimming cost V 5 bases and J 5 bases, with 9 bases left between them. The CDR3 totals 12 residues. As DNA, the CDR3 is TGTGCCAGCAGCTTCCAATTATATGGCTACACCTTC. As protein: CASSFQLYGYTF.

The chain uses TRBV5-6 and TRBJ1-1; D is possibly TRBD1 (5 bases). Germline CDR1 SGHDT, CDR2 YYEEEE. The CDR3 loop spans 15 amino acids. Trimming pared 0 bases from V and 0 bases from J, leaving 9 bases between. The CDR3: CASSLVGTVNTEAFF. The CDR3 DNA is TGTGCCAGCAGCTTGGTAGGGACGGTGAACACTGAAGCTTTCTTT.

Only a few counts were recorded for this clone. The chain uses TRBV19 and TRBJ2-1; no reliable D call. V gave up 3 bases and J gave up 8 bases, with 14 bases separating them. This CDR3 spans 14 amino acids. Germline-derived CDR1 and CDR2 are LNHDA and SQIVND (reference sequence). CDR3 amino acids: CASSIKTPSYEQFF. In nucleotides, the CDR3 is TGTGCCAGTAGTATTAAGACTCCCTCTTATGAGCAGTTCTTC.

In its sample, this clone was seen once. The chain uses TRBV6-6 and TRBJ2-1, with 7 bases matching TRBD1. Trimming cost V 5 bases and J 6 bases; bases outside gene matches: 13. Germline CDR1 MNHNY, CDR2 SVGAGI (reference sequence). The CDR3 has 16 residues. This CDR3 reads CASSQPLTGSINEQFF. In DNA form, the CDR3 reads TGTGCCAGCAGTCAGCCTTTGACAGGGTCAATCAATGAGCAGTTCTTC.

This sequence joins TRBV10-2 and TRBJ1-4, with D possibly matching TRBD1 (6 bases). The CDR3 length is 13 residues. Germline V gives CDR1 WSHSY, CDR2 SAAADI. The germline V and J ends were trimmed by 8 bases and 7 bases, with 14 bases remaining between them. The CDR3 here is CASSRQAGEKLFF. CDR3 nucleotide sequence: TGCGCCAGCTCGCGACAGGCCGGTGAAAAACTGTTTTTT.

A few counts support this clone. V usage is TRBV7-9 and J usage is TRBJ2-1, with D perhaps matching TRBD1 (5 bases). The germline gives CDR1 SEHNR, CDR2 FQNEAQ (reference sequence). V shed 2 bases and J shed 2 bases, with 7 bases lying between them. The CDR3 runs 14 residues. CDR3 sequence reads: CASSLWGAYNEQFF. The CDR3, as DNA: TGTGCCAGCAGCTTATGGGGCGCCTACAATGAGCAGTTCTTC.

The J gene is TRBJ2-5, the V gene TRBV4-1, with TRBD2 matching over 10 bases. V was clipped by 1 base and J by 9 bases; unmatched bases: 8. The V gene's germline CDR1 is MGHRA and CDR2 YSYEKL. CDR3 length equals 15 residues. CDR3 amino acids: CASSQGSGGTTAQYF. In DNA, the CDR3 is TGCGCCAGCAGCCAAGGTAGCGGGGGGACCACGGCCCAGTACTTC.

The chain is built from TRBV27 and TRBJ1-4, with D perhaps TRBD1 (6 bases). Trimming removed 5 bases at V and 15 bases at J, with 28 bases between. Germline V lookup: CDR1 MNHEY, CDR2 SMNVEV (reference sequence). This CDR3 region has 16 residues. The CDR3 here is CASSPFRNPTGTPMFF. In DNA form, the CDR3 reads TGTGCCAGCAGTCCTTTTAGAAACCCGACCGGGACACCAATGTTTTTT.

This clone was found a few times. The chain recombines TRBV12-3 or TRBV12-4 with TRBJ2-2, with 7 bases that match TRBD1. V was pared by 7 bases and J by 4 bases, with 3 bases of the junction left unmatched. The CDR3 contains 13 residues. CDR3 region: CASTKGATGELFF. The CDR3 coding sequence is TGTGCCAGCACCAAGGGGGCCACCGGGGAGCTGTTTTTT.

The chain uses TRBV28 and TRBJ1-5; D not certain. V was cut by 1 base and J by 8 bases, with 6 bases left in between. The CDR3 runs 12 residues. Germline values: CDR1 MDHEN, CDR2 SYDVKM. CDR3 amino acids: CASSLSKEPQHF. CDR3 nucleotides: TGTGCCAGCAGTTTATCTAAAGAGCCCCAGCATTTT. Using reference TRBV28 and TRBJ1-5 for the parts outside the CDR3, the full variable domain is DVKVTQSSRYLVKRTGEKVFLECVQDMDHENMFWYRQDPGLGLRLIYFSYDVKMKEKGDIPEGYSVSREKKERFSLILESASTNQTSMYLCASSLSKEPQHFGDGTRLSIL.

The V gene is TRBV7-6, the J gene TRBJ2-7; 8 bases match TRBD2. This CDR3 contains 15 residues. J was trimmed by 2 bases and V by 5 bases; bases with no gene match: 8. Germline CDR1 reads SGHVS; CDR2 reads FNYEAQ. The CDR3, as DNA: TGTGCCAGCAGCCCCCGACTAGCGAATACCTACGAGCAGTACTTC. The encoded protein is CASSPRLANTYEQYF. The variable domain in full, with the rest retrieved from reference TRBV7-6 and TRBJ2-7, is GAGVSQSPRYKVTKRGQDVALRCDPISGHVSLYWYRQALGQGPEFLTYFNYEAQQDKSGLPNDRFSAERPEGSISTLTIQRTEQRDSAMYRCASSPRLANTYEQYFGPGTRLTVT.

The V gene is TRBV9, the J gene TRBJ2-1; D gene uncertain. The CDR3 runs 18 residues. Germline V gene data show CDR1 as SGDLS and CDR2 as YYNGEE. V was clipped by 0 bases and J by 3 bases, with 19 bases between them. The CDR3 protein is CASSVASPVRMIYNEQFF. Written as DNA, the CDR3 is TGTGCCAGCAGCGTAGCATCTCCTGTACGTATGATCTACAATGAGCAGTTCTTC.

The CDR3 nucleotides read TGTGCCATCCGGGACAAAGGGGGTGGTAAACTGTTTTTT. It is translated as CAIRDKGGGKLFF. The chain is built from TRBV10-3 and TRBJ1-4, with D tentatively TRBD1 (6 bases). Trimming stripped 8 bases from V and 11 bases from J, with 18 bases between. Germline lookup yields CDR1 ENHRY and CDR2 SYGVKD. This CDR3 is built from 13 residues.

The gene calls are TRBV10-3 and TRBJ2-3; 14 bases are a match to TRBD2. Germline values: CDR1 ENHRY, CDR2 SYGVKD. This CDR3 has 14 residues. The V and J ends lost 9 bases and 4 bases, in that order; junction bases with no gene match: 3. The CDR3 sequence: CAMGLAGVADTQYF. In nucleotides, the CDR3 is TGTGCCATGGGACTAGCGGGAGTCGCAGATACGCAGTATTTT.